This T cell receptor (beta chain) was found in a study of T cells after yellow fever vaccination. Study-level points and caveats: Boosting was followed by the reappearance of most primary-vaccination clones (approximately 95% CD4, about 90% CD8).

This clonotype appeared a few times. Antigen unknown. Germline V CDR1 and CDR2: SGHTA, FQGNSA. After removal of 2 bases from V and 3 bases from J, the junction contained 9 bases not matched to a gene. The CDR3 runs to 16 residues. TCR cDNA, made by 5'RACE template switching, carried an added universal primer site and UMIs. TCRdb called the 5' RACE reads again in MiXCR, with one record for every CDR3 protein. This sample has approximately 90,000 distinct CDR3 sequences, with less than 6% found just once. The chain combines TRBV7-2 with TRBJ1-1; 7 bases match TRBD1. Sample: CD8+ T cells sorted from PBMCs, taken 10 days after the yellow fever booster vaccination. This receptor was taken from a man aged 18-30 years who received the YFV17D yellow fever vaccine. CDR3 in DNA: TGTGCCAGCAGCTTATATAAGAGGGGGCAGGACACTGAAGCTTTCTTT. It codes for CASSLYKRGQDTEAFF.